This TCR beta chain was recovered during a study of blood T cell repertoires in COVID-19. Across about two dozen US areas, participants ranged in age from 18 to 89 years. Germline lookup yields CDR1 SGHDT and CDR2 YYEEEE. The V and J ends lost 5 bases and 3 bases respectively, with 14 bases between them. The CDR3 length is 14 residues. TCRdb keeps only in-frame clones here, not all; method: immunoSEQ multiplex PCR. The data contain about 300,000 clones, 80% to 90% of them singletons. The sample consisted of PBMCs or T cells enriched from blood (not recorded which). This sequence joins TRBV5-6 and TRBJ1-2; TRBD1 might be the D (6 bases). The receptor was isolated from a woman in her late teens or twenties who had recovered from COVID-19. CDR3 DNA: TGTGCCAGCAGTCAAAGGGGACACCACTATGGCTACACCTTC. This codes for CASSQRGHHYGYTF.